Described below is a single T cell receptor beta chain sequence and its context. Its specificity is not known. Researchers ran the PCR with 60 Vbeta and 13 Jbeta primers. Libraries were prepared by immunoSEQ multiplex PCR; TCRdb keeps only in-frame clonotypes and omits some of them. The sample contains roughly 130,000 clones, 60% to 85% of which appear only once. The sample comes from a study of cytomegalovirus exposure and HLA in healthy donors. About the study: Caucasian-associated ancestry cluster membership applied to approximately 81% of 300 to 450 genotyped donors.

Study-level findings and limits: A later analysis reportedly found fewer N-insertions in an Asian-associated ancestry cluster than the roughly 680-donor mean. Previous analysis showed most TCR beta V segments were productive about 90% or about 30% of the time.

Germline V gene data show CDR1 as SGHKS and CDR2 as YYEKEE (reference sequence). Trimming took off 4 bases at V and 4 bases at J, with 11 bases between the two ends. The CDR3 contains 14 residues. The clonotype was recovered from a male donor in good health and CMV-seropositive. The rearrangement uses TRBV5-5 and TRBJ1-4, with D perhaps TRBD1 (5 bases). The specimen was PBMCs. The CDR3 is CASSRGTFNEKLFF. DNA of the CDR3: TGTGCCAGCAGCCGCGGGACCTTTAATGAAAAACTGTTTTTT.